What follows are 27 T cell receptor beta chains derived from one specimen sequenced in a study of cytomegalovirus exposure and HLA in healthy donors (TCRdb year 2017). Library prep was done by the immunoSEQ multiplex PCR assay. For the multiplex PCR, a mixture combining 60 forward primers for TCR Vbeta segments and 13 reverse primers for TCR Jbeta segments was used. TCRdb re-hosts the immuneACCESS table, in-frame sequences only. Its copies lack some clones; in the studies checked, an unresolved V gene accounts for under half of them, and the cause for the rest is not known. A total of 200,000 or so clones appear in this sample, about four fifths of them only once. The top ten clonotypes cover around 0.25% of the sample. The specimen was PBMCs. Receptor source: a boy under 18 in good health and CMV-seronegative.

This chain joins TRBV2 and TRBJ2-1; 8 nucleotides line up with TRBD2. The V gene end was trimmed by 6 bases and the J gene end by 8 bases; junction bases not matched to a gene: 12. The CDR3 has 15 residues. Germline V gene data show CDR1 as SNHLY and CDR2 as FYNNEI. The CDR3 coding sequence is TGTGCCAGCAGAGTTAGCGGGATAAGGGCCGATGAGCAGTTCTTC. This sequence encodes CASRVSGIRADEQFF.

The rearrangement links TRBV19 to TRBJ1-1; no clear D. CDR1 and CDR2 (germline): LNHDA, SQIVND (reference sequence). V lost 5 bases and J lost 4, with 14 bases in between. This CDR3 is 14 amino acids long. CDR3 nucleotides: TGTGCCAGTAGTCTATCTCCCCGGAGCACTGAAGCTTTCTTT. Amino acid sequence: CASSLSPRSTEAFF.

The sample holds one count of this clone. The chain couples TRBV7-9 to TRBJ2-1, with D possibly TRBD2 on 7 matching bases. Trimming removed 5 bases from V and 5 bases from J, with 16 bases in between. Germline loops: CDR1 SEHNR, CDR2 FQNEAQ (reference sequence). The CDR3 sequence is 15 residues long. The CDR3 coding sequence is TGTGCCAGCAGCCCCGGGGGCGGGAGAAACAATGAGCAGTTCTTC. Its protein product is CASSPGGGRNNEQFF.

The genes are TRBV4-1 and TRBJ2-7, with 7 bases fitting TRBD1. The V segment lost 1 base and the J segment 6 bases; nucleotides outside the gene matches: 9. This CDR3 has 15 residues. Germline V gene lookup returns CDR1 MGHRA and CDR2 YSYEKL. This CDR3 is CASSQVGDSLREQYF. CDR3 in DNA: TGCGCCAGCAGCCAAGTTGGGGACAGCCTTCGCGAGCAGTACTTC.

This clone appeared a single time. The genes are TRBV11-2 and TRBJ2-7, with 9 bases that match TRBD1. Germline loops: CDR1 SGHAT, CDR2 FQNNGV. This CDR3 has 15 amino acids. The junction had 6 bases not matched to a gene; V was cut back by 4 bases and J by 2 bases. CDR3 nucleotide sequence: TGTGCCAGCAGCTCTCACCGGGACAGGGCCTACGAGCAGTACTTC. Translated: CASSSHRDRAYEQYF.

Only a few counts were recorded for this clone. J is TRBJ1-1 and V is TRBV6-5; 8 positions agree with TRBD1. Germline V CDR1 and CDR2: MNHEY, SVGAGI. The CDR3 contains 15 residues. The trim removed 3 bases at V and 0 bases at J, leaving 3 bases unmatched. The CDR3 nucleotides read TGTGCCAGCAGTTATGTGGGACAGGTGAACACTGAAGCTTTCTTT. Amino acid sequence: CASSYVGQVNTEAFF.

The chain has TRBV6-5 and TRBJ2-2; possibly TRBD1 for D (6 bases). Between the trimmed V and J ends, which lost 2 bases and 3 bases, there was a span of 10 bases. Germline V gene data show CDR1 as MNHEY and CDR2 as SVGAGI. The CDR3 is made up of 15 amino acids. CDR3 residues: CASSYQGLDTGELFF. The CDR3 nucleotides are TGTGCCAGCAGTTACCAGGGGCTGGACACCGGGGAGCTGTTTTTT.

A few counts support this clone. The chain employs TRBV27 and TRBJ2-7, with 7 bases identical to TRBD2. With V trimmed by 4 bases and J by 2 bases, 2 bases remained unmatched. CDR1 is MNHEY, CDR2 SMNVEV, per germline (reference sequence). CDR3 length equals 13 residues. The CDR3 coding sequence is TGTGCCAGCAGTTCGGGAGGAACCTACGAGCAGTACTTC. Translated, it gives CASSSGGTYEQYF.

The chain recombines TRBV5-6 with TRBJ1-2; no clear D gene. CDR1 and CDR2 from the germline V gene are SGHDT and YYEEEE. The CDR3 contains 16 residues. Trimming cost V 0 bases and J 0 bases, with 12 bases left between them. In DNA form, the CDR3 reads TGTGCCAGCAGCTTGGCCGGCAGGATAACTAACTATGGCTACACCTTC. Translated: CASSLAGRITNYGYTF.

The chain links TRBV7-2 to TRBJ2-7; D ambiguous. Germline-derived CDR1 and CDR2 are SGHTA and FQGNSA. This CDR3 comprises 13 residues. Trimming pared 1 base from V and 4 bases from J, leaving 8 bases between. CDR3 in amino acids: CASSLEPRYEQYF. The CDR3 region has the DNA TGTGCCAGCAGCTTAGAGCCGAGATACGAGCAGTACTTC.

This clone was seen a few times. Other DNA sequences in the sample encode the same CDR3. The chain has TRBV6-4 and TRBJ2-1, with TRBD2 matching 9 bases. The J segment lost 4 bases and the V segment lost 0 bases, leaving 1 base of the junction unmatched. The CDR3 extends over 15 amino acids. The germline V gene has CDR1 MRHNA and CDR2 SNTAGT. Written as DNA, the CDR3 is TGTGCCAGCAGTGACTCTAGCGGGAGTTACAATGAGCAGTTCTTC. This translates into CASSDSSGSYNEQFF.

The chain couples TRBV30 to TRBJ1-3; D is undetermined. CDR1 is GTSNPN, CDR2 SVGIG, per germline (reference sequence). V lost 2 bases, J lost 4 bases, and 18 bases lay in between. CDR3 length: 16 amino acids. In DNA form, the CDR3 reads TGTGCCTGGAGTACCTTGACCCGGAGGTCCGGAAACACCATATATTTT. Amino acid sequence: CAWSTLTRRSGNTIYF.

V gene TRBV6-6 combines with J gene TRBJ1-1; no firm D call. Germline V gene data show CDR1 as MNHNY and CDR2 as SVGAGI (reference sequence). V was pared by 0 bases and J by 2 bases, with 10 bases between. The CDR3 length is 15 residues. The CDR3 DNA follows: TGTGCCAGCAGTTACTCGGGTCCGGGAAACACTGAAGCTTTCTTT. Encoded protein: CASSYSGPGNTEAFF.

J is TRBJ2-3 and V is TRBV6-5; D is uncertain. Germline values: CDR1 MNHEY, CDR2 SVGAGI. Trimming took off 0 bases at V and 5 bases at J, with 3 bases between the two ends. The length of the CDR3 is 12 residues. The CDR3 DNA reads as TGTGCCAGCAGTTACTCCCGAGATACGCAGTATTTT. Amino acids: CASSYSRDTQYF.

CDR3 DNA: TGTGCCACCCGCGGGCGGAGCAATCAGCCCCAGCATTTT. Residues: CATRGRSNQPQHF. The V gene is TRBV27, the J gene TRBJ1-5; D call uncertain. CDR3 length equals 13 residues. The V end lost 10 bases, the J end lost 1 base, and 11 bases lay between the germline ends. Germline values: CDR1 MNHEY, CDR2 SMNVEV (reference sequence).

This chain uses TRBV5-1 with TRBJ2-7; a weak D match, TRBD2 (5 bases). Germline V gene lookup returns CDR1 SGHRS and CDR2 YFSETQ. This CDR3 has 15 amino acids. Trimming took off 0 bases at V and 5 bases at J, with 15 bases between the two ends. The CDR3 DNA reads TGCGCCAGCAGCTTGGGGACGCCGGAGGTTGACGAGCAGTACTTC. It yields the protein CASSLGTPEVDEQYF.

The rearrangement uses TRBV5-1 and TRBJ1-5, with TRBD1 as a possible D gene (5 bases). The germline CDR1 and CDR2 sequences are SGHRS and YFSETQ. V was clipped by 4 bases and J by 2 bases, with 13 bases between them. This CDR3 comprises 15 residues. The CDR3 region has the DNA TGCGCCAGCAGCCAGGGCCTCCTCGGCAATCAGCCCCAGCATTTT. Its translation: CASSQGLLGNQPQHF.

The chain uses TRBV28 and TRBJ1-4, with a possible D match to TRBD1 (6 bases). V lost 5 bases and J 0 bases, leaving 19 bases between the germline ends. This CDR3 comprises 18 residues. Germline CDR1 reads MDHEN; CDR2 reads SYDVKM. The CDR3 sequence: CASSQPIGQTATNEKLFF. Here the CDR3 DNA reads TGTGCCAGCAGTCAACCAATAGGACAGACTGCAACTAATGAAAAACTGTTTTTT.

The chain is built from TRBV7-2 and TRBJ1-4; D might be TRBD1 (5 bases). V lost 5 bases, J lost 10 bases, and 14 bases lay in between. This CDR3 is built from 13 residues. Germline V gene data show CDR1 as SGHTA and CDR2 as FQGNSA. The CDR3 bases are TGTGCCAGCAGCGCACAGGAGTTTGGAAAACTGTTTTTT. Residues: CASSAQEFGKLFF. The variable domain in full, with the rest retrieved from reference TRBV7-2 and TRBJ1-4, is GAGVSQSPSNKVTEKGKDVELRCDPISGHTALYWYRQSLGQGLEFLIYFQGNSAPDKSGLPSDRFSAERTGGSVSTLTIQRTQQEDSAVYLCASSAQEFGKLFFGSGTQLSVL.

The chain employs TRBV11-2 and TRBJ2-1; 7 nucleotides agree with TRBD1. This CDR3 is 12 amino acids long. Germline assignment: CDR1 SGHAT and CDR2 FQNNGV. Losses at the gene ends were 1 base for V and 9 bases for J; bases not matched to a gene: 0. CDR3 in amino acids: CASSLGDSEQFF. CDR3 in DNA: TGTGCCAGCAGCTTAGGGGACAGTGAGCAGTTCTTC.

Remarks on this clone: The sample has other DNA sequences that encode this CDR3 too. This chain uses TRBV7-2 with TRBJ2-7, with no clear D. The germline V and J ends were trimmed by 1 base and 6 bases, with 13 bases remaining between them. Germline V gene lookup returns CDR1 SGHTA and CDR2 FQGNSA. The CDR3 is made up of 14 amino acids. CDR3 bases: TGTGCCAGCAGCTTAGAGTTAGTCGTCGGCGAGCAGTACTTC. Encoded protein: CASSLELVVGEQYF.

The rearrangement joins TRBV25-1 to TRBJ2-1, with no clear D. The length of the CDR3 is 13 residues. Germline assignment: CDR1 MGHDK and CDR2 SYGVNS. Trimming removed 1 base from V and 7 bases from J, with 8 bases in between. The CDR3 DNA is TGTGCCAGCAGTGAATTATTTTATAATGAGCAGTTCTTC. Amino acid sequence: CASSELFYNEQFF. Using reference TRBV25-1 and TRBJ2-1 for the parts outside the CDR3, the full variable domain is EADIYQTPRYLVIGTGKKITLECSQTMGHDKMYWYQQDPGMELHLIHYSYGVNSTEKGDLSSESTVSRIRTEHFPLTLESARPSHTSQYLCASSELFYNEQFFGPGTRLTVL.

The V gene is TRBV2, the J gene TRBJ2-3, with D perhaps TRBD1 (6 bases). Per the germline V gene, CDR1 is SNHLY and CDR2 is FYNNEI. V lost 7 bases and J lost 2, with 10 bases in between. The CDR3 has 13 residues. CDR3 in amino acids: CASTGQLTDTQYF. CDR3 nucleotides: TGTGCCAGCACCGGACAGCTCACAGATACGCAGTATTTT.

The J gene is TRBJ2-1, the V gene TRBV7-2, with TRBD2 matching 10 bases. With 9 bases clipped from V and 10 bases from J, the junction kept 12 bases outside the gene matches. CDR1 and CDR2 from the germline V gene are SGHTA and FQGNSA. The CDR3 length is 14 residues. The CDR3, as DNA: TGTGCCAGTAAGCGGGGGGGCCTGACGGGGGAGCAGTTCTTC. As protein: CASKRGGLTGEQFF.

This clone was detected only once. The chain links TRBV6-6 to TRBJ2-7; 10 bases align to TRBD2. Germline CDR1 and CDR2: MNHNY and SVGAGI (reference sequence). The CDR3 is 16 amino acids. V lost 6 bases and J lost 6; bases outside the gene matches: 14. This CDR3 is CASRPTPVVAGGEQYF. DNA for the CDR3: TGTGCCAGCAGACCTACTCCCGTGGTAGCGGGGGGCGAGCAGTACTTC.

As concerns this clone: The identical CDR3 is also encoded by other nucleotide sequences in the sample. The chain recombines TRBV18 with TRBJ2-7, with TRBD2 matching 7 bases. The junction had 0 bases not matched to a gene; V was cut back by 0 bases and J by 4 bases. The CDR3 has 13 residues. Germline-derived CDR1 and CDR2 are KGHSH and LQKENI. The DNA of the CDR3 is TGTGCCAGCTCACCACCGGGGGGGTACGAGCAGTACTTC. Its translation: CASSPPGGYEQYF.

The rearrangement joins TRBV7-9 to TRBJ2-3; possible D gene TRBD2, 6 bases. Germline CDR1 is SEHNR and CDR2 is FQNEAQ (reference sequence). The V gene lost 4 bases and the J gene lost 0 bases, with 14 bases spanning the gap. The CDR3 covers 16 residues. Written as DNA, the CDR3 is TGTGCCAGCAGCTACGATGGGAGGAGTAGCACAGATACGCAGTATTTT. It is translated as CASSYDGRSSTDTQYF.